The rows below give T cell receptor beta chains drawn from one sample of a study of post-analysis software for immune sequencing data. In TCRdb, the PCR reads were re-called with MiXCR into one record per CDR3 protein. Of approximately 630,000 distinct CDR3 sequences listed, approximately 60% are singletons. The sequencing input was blood. These TCRs come from a girl aged 2 to 9 with multiple sclerosis. CDR3s leave out the opening cysteine and the closing phenylalanine or tryptophan.

cdr3_length j_call v_call cdr3_aa
12 NA TRBV20-1 SASLTGIGYEQY
12 TRBJ2-1 TRBV5-5 ASSPGGGYNEQF
14 TRBJ2-1 TRBV24-1 ATSDATSGAYNEQF
11 TRBJ1-2 TRBV20-1 SARGPSRYGYT
11 TRBJ2-3 TRBV20-1 SASSGGAYTQY
14 TRBJ2-1 TRBV12-3/TRBV12-4 ASRRTGRNPYNEQF
14 TRBJ1-5 TRBV12-3/TRBV12-4 ASSSTGYDGNQPQH
10 TRBJ2-3 TRBV29-1 SVDVAKDTQY
13 TRBJ1-2 TRBV25-1 ASSEGTGLYYGYT
12 TRBJ2-7 TRBV3-1 ASSQAWGFYEQY
12 TRBJ2-5 TRBV5-1 ASSPGSSQETQY
13 TRBJ2-7 TRBV5-1 ASSQGMAGSYEQY
12 TRBJ2-3 TRBV5-1 ASSRGTSGSISY
12 TRBJ2-1 TRBV12-3/TRBV12-4 ASRVPGGLNEQF
12 TRBJ2-3 TRBV14 ASALYRVTDTQY
11 TRBJ2-1 TRBV7-2 ASSPLSGPEQF
11 TRBJ1-5 TRBV7-6 ASSSGNNQPQH
10 TRBJ2-7 TRBV6-6 ASSAGGDEQY
13 TRBJ2-1 TRBV20-1 SARRTSGDHNEQF
16 TRBJ2-3 TRBV5-1 ASSLTGRYVLGADTQY
12 TRBJ2-2 TRBV7-8 ASSRYRVTGELF
15 TRBJ1-2 TRBV6-1 ASSGGERGRVDYGYT
13 TRBJ2-7 TRBV20-1 SASGQGTPSYEQY
11 TRBJ2-4 TRBV12-3/TRBV12-4 ASSLAHGNIQY
9 TRBJ2-7 TRBV20-1 SAREPGTQY
11 TRBJ1-1 TRBV29-1 SAGRRAYTEAF
11 TRBJ2-3 TRBV6-1 ASVRVASDTQY
14 TRBJ2-4 TRBV5-1 ASSLALSGTKNIQY
11 TRBJ1-4 TRBV20-1 SALWGSNEKLF
11 TRBJ2-7 TRBV20-1 SAPGKSSYEQY
13 TRBJ2-7 TRBV30 AWSVGTRSSYEQY
12 TRBJ1-4 TRBV20-1 SAREDRGNEKLF
13 TRBJ2-7 TRBV6-5 ASSSGRRPSYEQY
9 TRBJ1-6 TRBV29-1 SAGQNSPLH
11 TRBJ2-1 TRBV2 AGRGRLHNEQF
13 TRBJ1-1 TRBV12-3/TRBV12-4 ASTSQGAPRTEAF
13 TRBJ1-2 TRBV6-2/TRBV6-3 ASSTPGTSSDGYT
14 TRBJ2-7 TRBV9 ASSVGPWQGTYEQY
12 TRBJ2-7 TRBV20-1 SANRDTDSYEQY
13 TRBJ2-1 TRBV6-5 ASSYSSAGANEQF
14 TRBJ2-1 TRBV5-6 ASSLDRGISYNEQF
13 TRBJ2-7 TRBV28 ASSYRLSPYYEQY
11 TRBJ2-5 TRBV7-2 ASRRSGQETQY
14 TRBJ2-1 TRBV7-2 ASSLSVGLESNEQF
14 TRBJ2-1 TRBV5-6 ASSLGGRESYNEQF
12 TRBJ1-2 TRBV5-1 ASSLPKGVNGYT
11 TRBJ1-5 TRBV20-1 SARGDGNQPQH
12 TRBJ2-7 TRBV7-9 ASSLAGISYEQY
12 TRBJ1-2 TRBV5-1 ASSLEGVVYGYT
12 TRBJ2-5 TRBV10-3 AIKGQGRQETQY
11 TRBJ2-1 TRBV7-9 ASLSFSYNEQF
12 TRBJ1-1 TRBV20-1 SARGGRIGSEAF
11 TRBJ1-1 TRBV25-1 ASSEQTITEAF
13 TRBJ1-2 TRBV20-1 SARDGQGANYGYT
14 TRBJ2-3 TRBV2 ASSEVSGGPTDTQY
10 TRBJ2-3 TRBV7-2 ASSLFGRTQY
10 TRBJ2-1 TRBV29-1 SAGSGEGAGF
14 TRBJ2-5 TRBV28 ASSFSGGRGRETQY
17 TRBJ2-1 TRBV7-2 ASSLVVAGEFIPYNEQF